Listed below are T cell receptor beta chains from one sample, sequenced in a study of T cell responses to AZD1222 COVID-19 vaccine. TCRdb's copy holds only in-frame clones and misses some; the assay was immunoSEQ multiplex PCR. Among more than 140,000 clones listed, 70% to 90% were seen once. The sample consisted of peripheral blood, taken on day 0 of AZD1222 vaccination. These receptors all stem from an adult in good health. Both conserved end residues are part of each CDR3. The order of the fields is CDR3 length, J gene, D gene, clone size, V gene, CDR3 protein, CDR3 DNA. D genes are given only for firm matches. Rows may omit the clone size; those that give it use once, few, many or a size class.

len: 16; j_gene: TRBJ2-1; d_gene: TRBD2; abundance: NA; v_gene: TRBV9; CDR3aa: CASSVGVGLAGSEQFF; CDR3nt: TGTGCCAGCAGCGTAGGAGTAGGACTAGCGGGATCTGAGCAGTTCTTC
len: 12; j_gene: TRBJ1-2; d_gene: NA; abundance: NA; v_gene: TRBV5-6; CDR3aa: CASGLGGNGYTF; CDR3nt: TGTGCCAGCGGATTAGGGGGAAATGGCTACACCTTC
len: 15; j_gene: TRBJ2-3; d_gene: NA; abundance: NA; v_gene: TRBV9; CDR3aa: CASSVEGTPGDTQYF; CDR3nt: TGTGCCAGCAGCGTAGAAGGGACACCCGGGGATACGCAGTATTTT
len: 14; j_gene: TRBJ2-7; d_gene: TRBD2; abundance: NA; v_gene: TRBV9; CDR3aa: CASSVGGSGDEQYF; CDR3nt: TGTGCCAGCAGCGTTGGCGGGAGCGGCGACGAGCAGTACTTC
len: 14; j_gene: TRBJ2-3; d_gene: TRBD2; abundance: NA; v_gene: TRBV28; CDR3aa: CASSRTSGTDTQYF; CDR3nt: TGTGCCAGCAGCCGAACTAGCGGGACAGATACGCAGTATTTT
len: 11; j_gene: TRBJ2-5; d_gene: NA; abundance: NA; v_gene: TRBV3-1/TRBV3-2; CDR3aa: CASSQGLTQYF; CDR3nt: TGTGCCAGCAGCCAAGGGTTGACCCAGTACTTC
len: 13; j_gene: TRBJ2-7; d_gene: NA; abundance: once; v_gene: TRBV19; CDR3aa: CASSSVAGFEQYF; CDR3nt: TGTGCCAGTAGTAGTGTGGCAGGGTTCGAGCAGTACTTC
len: 15; j_gene: TRBJ1-6; d_gene: NA; abundance: NA; v_gene: TRBV6-2/TRBV6-3; CDR3aa: CASSFWELKGSPLHF; CDR3nt: TGTGCCAGCAGTTTTTGGGAGCTCAAGGGTTCACCCCTCCACTTT
len: 15; j_gene: TRBJ2-7; d_gene: NA; abundance: once; v_gene: TRBV7-2; CDR3aa: CASSLRGHSFYEQYF; CDR3nt: TGTGCCAGCAGCTTAAGGGGACACTCCTTTTACGAGCAGTACTTC
len: 14; j_gene: TRBJ2-7; d_gene: NA; abundance: NA; v_gene: TRBV28; CDR3aa: CASIRRDPSYEQYF; CDR3nt: TGTGCCAGCATACGGAGGGATCCCTCCTACGAGCAGTACTTC
len: 12; j_gene: TRBJ2-7; d_gene: TRBD1; abundance: NA; v_gene: TRBV5-1; CDR3aa: CASSLAGTGKYF; CDR3nt: TGCGCCAGCAGCTTGGCCGGGACAGGAAAGTACTTC
len: 20; j_gene: TRBJ2-3; d_gene: NA; abundance: NA; v_gene: TRBV6-1; CDR3aa: CASSEAIPAFWGRRPDTQYF; CDR3nt: TGTGCCAGCAGTGAAGCGATCCCTGCTTTTTGGGGGCGCCGGCCAGATACGCAGTATTTT
len: 18; j_gene: TRBJ1-2; d_gene: NA; abundance: NA; v_gene: TRBV28; CDR3aa: CASTPIGRSLRLDYGYTF; CDR3nt: TGTGCCAGCACCCCCATTGGCAGGTCACTCCGATTAGATTATGGCTACACCTTC
len: 15; j_gene: TRBJ1-5; d_gene: NA; abundance: NA; v_gene: TRBV18; CDR3aa: CASSLETGPNQPQHF; CDR3nt: TGTGCCAGCTCATTAGAGACGGGGCCTAATCAGCCCCAGCATTTT
len: 16; j_gene: TRBJ2-1; d_gene: TRBD2; abundance: NA; v_gene: TRBV4-3; CDR3aa: CASSQDLRGSSGEQFF; CDR3nt: TGCGCCAGCAGCCAAGATTTGCGCGGGAGTTCGGGTGAGCAGTTCTTC
len: 16; j_gene: TRBJ2-1; d_gene: TRBD2; abundance: NA; v_gene: TRBV7-3; CDR3aa: CASSAPTSGTSGEQFF; CDR3nt: TGTGCCAGCAGCGCCCCAACTAGCGGGACCTCCGGTGAGCAGTTCTTC
len: 11; j_gene: TRBJ2-2; d_gene: NA; abundance: NA; v_gene: TRBV24-1; CDR3aa: CATSDFPELFF; CDR3nt: TGTGCCACCAGTGATTTCCCAGAGCTGTTTTTT
len: 15; j_gene: TRBJ1-4; d_gene: TRBD1; abundance: few; v_gene: TRBV28; CDR3aa: CASSPGQVNNEKLFF; CDR3nt: TGTGCCAGCAGTCCCGGACAGGTGAATAATGAAAAACTGTTTTTT
len: 15; j_gene: TRBJ2-7; d_gene: NA; abundance: NA; v_gene: TRBV6-1; CDR3aa: CASSEYSGYSYEQYF; CDR3nt: TGTGCCAGCAGTGAGTATTCAGGGTACTCCTACGAGCAGTACTTC
len: 18; j_gene: TRBJ1-1; d_gene: TRBD1; abundance: NA; v_gene: TRBV20-1; CDR3aa: CSASNFFGDRGFIPEAFF; CDR3nt: TGCAGTGCTAGTAATTTTTTCGGGGACAGAGGTTTCATCCCTGAAGCTTTCTTT
len: 14; j_gene: TRBJ1-6; d_gene: NA; abundance: NA; v_gene: TRBV15; CDR3aa: CATAKGQFNSPLHF; CDR3nt: TGTGCCACGGCCAAGGGACAATTTAATTCACCCCTCCACTTT
len: 16; j_gene: TRBJ2-2; d_gene: NA; abundance: once; v_gene: TRBV11-2; CDR3aa: CASRGVAGLGSGELFF; CDR3nt: TGTGCCAGCCGAGGGGTGGCGGGATTAGGGTCCGGGGAGCTGTTTTTT
len: 17; j_gene: TRBJ1-2; d_gene: NA; abundance: NA; v_gene: TRBV7-9; CDR3aa: CASTLRAVGGPNYGYTF; CDR3nt: TGTGCCAGCACCCTACGGGCAGTCGGAGGGCCTAACTATGGCTACACCTTC
len: 15; j_gene: TRBJ1-6; d_gene: TRBD1; abundance: NA; v_gene: TRBV5-6; CDR3aa: CASSLRGTGLSPLHF; CDR3nt: TGTGCCAGCAGCCTACGCGGGACAGGGTTGTCACCCCTCCACTTT
len: 13; j_gene: TRBJ1-4; d_gene: NA; abundance: once; v_gene: TRBV6-1; CDR3aa: CASSDWRDEKLFF; CDR3nt: TGTGCCAGCAGTGATTGGAGAGATGAAAAACTGTTTTTT
len: 14; j_gene: TRBJ1-4; d_gene: NA; abundance: NA; v_gene: TRBV7-9; CDR3aa: CASSPPVANEKLFF; CDR3nt: TGTGCCAGCAGCCCTCCTGTGGCGAATGAAAAACTGTTTTTT
len: 15; j_gene: TRBJ2-2; d_gene: NA; abundance: NA; v_gene: TRBV28; CDR3aa: CASSLPEKNTGELFF; CDR3nt: TGTGCCAGCAGTTTACCGGAGAAAAACACCGGGGAGCTGTTTTTT
len: 13; j_gene: TRBJ1-1; d_gene: NA; abundance: NA; v_gene: TRBV11-2; CDR3aa: CASSLSWNTEAFF; CDR3nt: TGTGCCAGCAGTCTTAGTTGGAACACTGAAGCTTTCTTT
len: 16; j_gene: TRBJ1-6; d_gene: NA; abundance: NA; v_gene: TRBV6-5; CDR3aa: CASSLIRQGYNSPLHF; CDR3nt: TGTGCCAGCAGTTTAATCCGGCAGGGGTATAATTCACCCCTCCACTTT